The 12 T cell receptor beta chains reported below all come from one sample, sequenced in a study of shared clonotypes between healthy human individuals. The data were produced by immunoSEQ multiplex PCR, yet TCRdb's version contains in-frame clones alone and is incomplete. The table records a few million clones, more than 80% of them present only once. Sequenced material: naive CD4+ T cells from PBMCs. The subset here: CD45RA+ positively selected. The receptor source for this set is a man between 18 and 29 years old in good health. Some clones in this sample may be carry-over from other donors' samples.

Written as DNA, the CDR3 is TGTGCCAGCAGCGGCCGTTACTCTGGGGCCAACGTCCTGACTTTC. Protein product: CASSGRYSGANVLTF. The rearrangement uses TRBV2 and TRBJ2-6, with D uncertain. This CDR3 region has 15 residues. CDR1 is SNHLY, CDR2 FYNNEI, per germline. V was shortened by 6 bases and J by 0 bases, with 9 bases between the two germline ends.

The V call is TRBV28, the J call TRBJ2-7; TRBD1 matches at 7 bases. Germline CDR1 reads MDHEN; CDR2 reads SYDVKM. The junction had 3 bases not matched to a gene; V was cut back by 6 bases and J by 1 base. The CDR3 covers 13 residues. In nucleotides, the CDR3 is TGTGCCAGCAGATTGGACAGGTCCTACGAGCAGTACTTC. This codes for CASRLDRSYEQYF.

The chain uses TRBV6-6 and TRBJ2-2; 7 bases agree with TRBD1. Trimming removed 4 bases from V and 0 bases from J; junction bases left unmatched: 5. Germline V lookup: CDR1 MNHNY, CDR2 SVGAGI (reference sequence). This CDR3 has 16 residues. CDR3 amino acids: CASSWTGVPNTGELFF. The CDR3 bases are TGTGCCAGCAGTTGGACAGGCGTACCGAACACCGGGGAGCTGTTTTTT.

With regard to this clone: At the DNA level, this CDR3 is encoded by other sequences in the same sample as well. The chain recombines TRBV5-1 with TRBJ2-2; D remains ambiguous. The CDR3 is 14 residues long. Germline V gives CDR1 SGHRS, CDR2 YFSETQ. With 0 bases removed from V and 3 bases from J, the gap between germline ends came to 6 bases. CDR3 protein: CASSLDGYTGELFF. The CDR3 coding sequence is TGCGCCAGCAGCTTGGACGGATACACCGGGGAGCTGTTTTTT.

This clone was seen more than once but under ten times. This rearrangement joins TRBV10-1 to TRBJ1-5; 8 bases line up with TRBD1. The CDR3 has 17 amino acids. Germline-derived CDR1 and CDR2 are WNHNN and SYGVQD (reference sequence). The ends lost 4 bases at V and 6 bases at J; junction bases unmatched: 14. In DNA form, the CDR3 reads TGCGCCAGCAGTGCTCCAACCCCGACAGGGGATGGTCAGCCCCAGCATTTT. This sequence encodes CASSAPTPTGDGQPQHF.

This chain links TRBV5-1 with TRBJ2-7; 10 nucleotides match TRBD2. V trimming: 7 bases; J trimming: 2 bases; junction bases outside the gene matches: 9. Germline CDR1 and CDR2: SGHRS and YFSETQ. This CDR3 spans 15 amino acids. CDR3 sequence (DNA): TGCGCCAGCGGTCTCGGAACTAGCGGGACCTACGAGCAGTACTTC. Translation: CASGLGTSGTYEQYF.

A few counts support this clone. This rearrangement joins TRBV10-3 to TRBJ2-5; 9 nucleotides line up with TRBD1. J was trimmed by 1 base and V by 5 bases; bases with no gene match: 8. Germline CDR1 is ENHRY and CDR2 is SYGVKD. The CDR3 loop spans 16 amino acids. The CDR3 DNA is TGTGCCATCAGTAAATCCGGGACAGGGACCCAAGAGACCCAGTACTTC. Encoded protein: CAISKSGTGTQETQYF.

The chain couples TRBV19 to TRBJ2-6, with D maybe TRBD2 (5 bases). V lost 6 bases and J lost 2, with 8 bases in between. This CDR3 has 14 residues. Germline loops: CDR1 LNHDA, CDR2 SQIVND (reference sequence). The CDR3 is CASSRDTGANVLTF. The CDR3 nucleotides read TGTGCCAGTAGCCGGGATACTGGGGCCAACGTCCTGACTTTC.

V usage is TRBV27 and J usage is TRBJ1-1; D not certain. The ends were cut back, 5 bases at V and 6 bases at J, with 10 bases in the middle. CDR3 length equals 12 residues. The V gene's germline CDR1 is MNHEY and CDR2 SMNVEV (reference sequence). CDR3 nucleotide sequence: TGTGCCAGCAGTCCTCGAGGGCCTGAAGCTTTCTTT. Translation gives CASSPRGPEAFF.

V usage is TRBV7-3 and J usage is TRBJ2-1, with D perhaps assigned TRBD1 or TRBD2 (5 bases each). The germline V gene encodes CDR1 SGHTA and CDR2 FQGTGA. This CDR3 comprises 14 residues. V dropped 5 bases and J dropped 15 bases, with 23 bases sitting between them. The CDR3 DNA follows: TGTGCCAGCAGCCCACGGGACCCTTCAGGAGGTGTGTTCTTC. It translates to CASSPRDPSGGVFF. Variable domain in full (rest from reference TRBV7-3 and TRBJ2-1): GAGVSQTPSNKVTEKGKYVELRCDPISGHTALYWYRQSLGQGPEFLIYFQGTGAADDSGLPNDRFFAVRPEGSVSTLKIQRTERGDSAVYLCASSPRDPSGGVFFGPGTRLTVL.

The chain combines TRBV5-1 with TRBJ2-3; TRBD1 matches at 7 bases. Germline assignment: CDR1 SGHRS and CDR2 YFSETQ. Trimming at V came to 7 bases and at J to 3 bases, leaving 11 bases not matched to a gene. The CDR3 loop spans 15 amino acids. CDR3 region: CASRTGTVITDTQYF. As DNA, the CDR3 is TGCGCCAGCCGAACCGGGACAGTAATTACAGATACGCAGTATTTT.

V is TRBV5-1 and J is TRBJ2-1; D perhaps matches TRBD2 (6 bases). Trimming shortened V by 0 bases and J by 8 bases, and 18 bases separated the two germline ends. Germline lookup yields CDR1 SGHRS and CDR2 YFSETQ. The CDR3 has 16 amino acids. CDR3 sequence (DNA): TGCGCCAGCAGCTTGGCGGGCGGCGGGGAGTACGATGAGCAGTTCTTC. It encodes CASSLAGGGEYDEQFF. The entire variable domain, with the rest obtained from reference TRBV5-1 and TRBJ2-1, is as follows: KAGVTQTPRYLIKTRGQQVTLSCSPISGHRSVSWYQQTPGQGLQFLFEYFSETQRNKGNFPGRFSGRQFSNSRSEMNVSTLELGDSALYLCASSLAGGGEYDEQFFGPGTRLTVL.